This T cell receptor (beta chain) was captured in a study of T cells in Graves' hyperthyroidism and ophthalmopathy. Findings of the study overall: Separation of ophthalmopathy from stable hyperthyroidism was achieved by a 13 V-J model.

There are many counts of this clonotype. The antigen remains unidentified. RNA transcripts gave rise to amplified TCR beta CDR3 regions. First-round RT-PCR targeting the TCR CDR3 was performed with the HTBI primer set. TCRdb reprocessed the multiplex PCR reads with MiXCR, giving one entry per CDR3 protein. This sample yields approximately 690,000 distinct CDR3 sequences, of which around 20% are seen a single time; roughly 30% belongs to the top ten. Ophthalmopathy in the patients scored at least 3 on Clinical Activity Score and at least 4 on NOSPECS grade, lasting under 3 months. Patients were excluded because of uncontrolled infection, other autoimmune disease, pregnancy or lactation. The CDR3 has 13 residues. The germline V gene encodes CDR1 SGHTA and CDR2 FQGNSA. The ends lost 4 bases at V and 5 bases at J; junction bases unmatched: 3.

The material sequenced was blood. This receptor was taken from a man aged 30-40 years with Graves' ophthalmopathy. The chain has TRBV7-2 and TRBJ2-7; 9 bases match TRBD1. The CDR3 DNA sequence: TGTGCCAGCAGCTACCGACAGGGGGACGAGCAGTACTTC. Its protein product is CASSYRQGDEQYF.